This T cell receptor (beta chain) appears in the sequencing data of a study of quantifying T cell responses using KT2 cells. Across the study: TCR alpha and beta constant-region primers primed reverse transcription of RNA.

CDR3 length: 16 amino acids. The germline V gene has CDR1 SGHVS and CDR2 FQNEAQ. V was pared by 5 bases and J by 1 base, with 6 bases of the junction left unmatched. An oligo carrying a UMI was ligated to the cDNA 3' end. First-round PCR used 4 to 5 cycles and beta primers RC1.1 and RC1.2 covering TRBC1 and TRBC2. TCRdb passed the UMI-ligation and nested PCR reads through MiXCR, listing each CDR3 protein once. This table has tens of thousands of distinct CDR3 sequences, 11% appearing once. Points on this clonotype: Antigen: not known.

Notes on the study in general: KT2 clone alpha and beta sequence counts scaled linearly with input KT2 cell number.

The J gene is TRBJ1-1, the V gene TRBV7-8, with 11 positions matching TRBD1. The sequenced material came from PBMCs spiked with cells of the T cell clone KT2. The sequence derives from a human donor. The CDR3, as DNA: TGTGCCAGCAGCGAAGGACAGGGGGCGAGGAACACTGAAGCTTTCTTT. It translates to CASSEGQGARNTEAFF.